Below, 21 T cell receptor beta chains from the same sample are listed, as sequenced in a study of shared clonotypes between healthy human individuals. Profiled with immunoSEQ multiplex PCR; TCRdb holds only in-frame clones, not every one. The table includes a few million clones, around nine tenths detected once. Sequencing was done on a sample of naive CD4+ T cells sorted from blood. Noted subset: CD45RA+ positively selected. These receptors originate from a man between 18 and 35 years old in good health.

The J gene is TRBJ1-3, the V gene TRBV5-8; 7 bases are shared with TRBD1. From germline, CDR1 is SGHTS and CDR2 YDEGEE. This CDR3 has 18 amino acids. Trimming took 4 bases from V and 0 from J; bases not matched to a gene: 13. The CDR3 is CASSSFMGQMSSGNTIYF. The CDR3 DNA sequence: TGTGCCAGCAGCAGCTTTATGGGACAGATGAGCTCTGGAAACACCATATATTTT.

The V and J genes are TRBV18 and TRBJ2-3, with 10 bases identical to TRBD2. The CDR3 has 15 amino acids. The germline V gene has CDR1 KGHSH and CDR2 LQKENI. Trimming cost V 5 bases and J 2 bases; bases outside gene matches: 4. CDR3 nucleotide sequence: TGTGCCAGCTCAAGCCTAGCGGGGGACACAGATACGCAGTATTTT. Translating it yields CASSSLAGDTDTQYF.

The J gene is TRBJ1-2, the V gene TRBV2; the D gene is possibly TRBD1 (6 bases). The CDR3 totals 15 residues. Trimming removed 4 bases at V and 0 bases at J, with 12 bases between. CDR1 and CDR2 (germline): SNHLY, FYNNEI. The CDR3 DNA reads as TGTGCCAGCAGTGGACAGGCCAGTCCTAACTATGGCTACACCTTC. It encodes CASSGQASPNYGYTF.

The chain couples TRBV29-1 to TRBJ2-2; no clear D gene. The CDR3 is made up of 12 amino acids. Germline V gene lookup returns CDR1 SQVTM and CDR2 ANQGSEA. V lost 6 bases and J 2 bases, leaving 7 bases between the germline ends. CDR3 amino acids: CSVSENTGELFF. CDR3 sequence (DNA): TGCAGCGTCAGCGAAAACACCGGGGAGCTGTTTTTT.

To note about this clone: At one boundary the junction diverges from the germline segment, which might be a read error. This chain joins TRBV5-4 and TRBJ2-7; perhaps TRBD1 as D (5 bases). Germline CDR1 reads SGHNT; CDR2 reads YYREEE (reference sequence). This CDR3 comprises 12 residues. The CDR3 loop is CASSQSLGAHNF. CDR3 DNA: TGTGCCAGCAGCCAGTCCCTAGGGGCGCACAACTTC. The complete variable domain, with remaining parts taken from reference TRBV5-4 and TRBJ2-7, reads ETGVTQSPTHLIKTRGQQVTLRCSSQSGHNTVSWYQQALGQGPQFIFQYYREEENGRGNFPPRFSGLQFPNYSSELNVNALELDDSALYLCASSQSLGAHNFGPGTRLTVT.

The count of this clone is one. Other nucleotide sequences from this sample produce the same CDR3. This chain connects TRBV9 to TRBJ2-3; 8 nucleotides align to TRBD2. Germline lookup yields CDR1 SGDLS and CDR2 YYNGEE. The CDR3 spans 15 residues. Trimming cost V 3 bases and J 2 bases; bases outside gene matches: 5. The CDR3 loop is CASSATSGVTDTQYF. CDR3 coding DNA: TGTGCCAGCAGCGCCACTAGCGGAGTCACAGATACGCAGTATTTT.

The chain joins TRBV10-3 to TRBJ2-5; the D gene is possibly TRBD2 (7 bases). This CDR3 comprises 15 residues. The germline CDR1 and CDR2 sequences are ENHRY and SYGVKD. V shed 3 bases and J shed 3 bases, with 14 bases lying between them. The CDR3 sequence: CAISEWGGQKETQYF. The DNA of the CDR3 is TGTGCCATCAGTGAATGGGGGGGACAAAAAGAGACCCAGTACTTC.

This chain joins TRBV25-1 and TRBJ2-7; possible D gene TRBD1, 6 bases. The CDR3 sequence is 14 residues long. The germline CDR1 and CDR2 sequences are MGHDK and SYGVNS. V shed 7 bases and J shed 4 bases, with 17 bases lying between them. CDR3 nucleotide sequence: TGTGCCAGCATCCGACAGGTTCCCCCTTACGAGCAGTACTTC. It specifies CASIRQVPPYEQYF.

V usage is TRBV5-8 and J usage is TRBJ2-3; the match to TRBD1 covers 7 bases. Germline CDR1 SGHTS, CDR2 YDEGEE. The V segment lost 4 bases and the J segment 2 bases; nucleotides outside the gene matches: 7. The CDR3 consists of 15 residues. This CDR3 is CASSRPQGNTDTQYF. CDR3 sequence (DNA): TGTGCCAGCAGCCGACCACAGGGGAACACAGATACGCAGTATTTT.

This sequence joins TRBV6-6 and TRBJ1-2; a possible D gene is TRBD1 (6 bases). This CDR3 region has 15 residues. CDR1 is MNHNY and CDR2 is SVGAGI in the germline V gene (reference sequence). V lost 0 bases and J 2 bases, leaving 10 bases between the germline ends. The CDR3 region is CASSYSRDTNYGYTF. The CDR3 region has the DNA TGTGCCAGCAGTTACTCTCGGGACACCAACTATGGCTACACCTTC.

This chain links TRBV10-3 with TRBJ2-2; D might be TRBD2 (6 bases). V gave up 2 bases and J gave up 6 bases, with 13 bases separating them. Germline V CDR1 and CDR2: ENHRY, SYGVKD. The CDR3 totals 15 residues. This CDR3 reads CAISERTGDPGELFF. The CDR3 DNA reads TGTGCCATCAGTGAGAGAACGGGGGACCCCGGGGAGCTGTTTTTT.

V usage is TRBV28 and J usage is TRBJ1-1, with D possibly TRBD1 on 5 matching bases. The CDR3 totals 15 residues. V was trimmed by 7 bases and J by 0 bases, leaving 15 bases between them. Germline lookup yields CDR1 MDHEN and CDR2 SYDVKM. Here the CDR3 DNA reads TGTGCCAGCACCCTCGCGGGGCCGTTGAACACTGAAGCTTTCTTT. It translates to CASTLAGPLNTEAFF. Full variable domain (rest looked up from reference TRBV28 and TRBJ1-1): DVKVTQSSRYLVKRTGEKVFLECVQDMDHENMFWYRQDPGLGLRLIYFSYDVKMKEKGDIPEGYSVSREKKERFSLILESASTNQTSMYLCASTLAGPLNTEAFFGQGTRLTVV.

The rearrangement links TRBV4-3 to TRBJ2-3, with 10 bases matching TRBD2. Looked up from germline, CDR1 is LGHNA and CDR2 is YSLEER. CDR3 length: 18 residues. Trimming took 1 base from V and 4 from J; bases not matched to a gene: 11. The CDR3 protein is CASSQGAASGSGADTQYF. The DNA for the CDR3 is TGCGCCAGCAGCCAAGGGGCGGCTAGCGGGAGTGGGGCAGATACGCAGTATTTT.

The chain couples TRBV21-1 to TRBJ1-2. TRBV21-1 is a recognized pseudogene. The CDR3 extends over 15 amino acids. CDR3 nucleotide sequence: TGTGCCAGCAGCTTACCGGACGGACGAAACTATGGCTACACCTTC. Translated: CASSLPDGRNYGYTF.

This chain joins TRBV6-5 and TRBJ1-6; no clear D. Germline V lookup: CDR1 MNHEY, CDR2 SVGAGI. The CDR3 totals 15 residues. V dropped 4 bases and J dropped 14 bases, with 21 bases sitting between them. CDR3 bases: TGTGCCAGCAGTTTGGTGACCGCCCCCCAAGGGACCCTCCACTTT. Translation gives CASSLVTAPQGTLHF.

Points on this clone: This may be a read error: a much more frequent sequence differs by one nucleotide. This rearrangement joins TRBV7-2 to TRBJ2-5; D not resolved. Gene TRBJ2-7 matches the end of the DNA better, so the J call may be wrong. The CDR3 runs 11 residues. Germline V gene lookup returns CDR1 SGHTA and CDR2 FQGNSA. CDR3 bases: TGTGCCAGCAGCTTTTCCTACGAGCAGTACTTC. Its translation is CASSFSYEQYF.

J is TRBJ2-1 and V is TRBV29-1, with a tentative D call TRBD1 (5 bases). CDR1 and CDR2 from the germline V gene are SQVTM and ANQGSEA. The V end was cut by 4 bases, the J end by 4 bases, with 14 bases between. The CDR3 runs to 14 residues. The CDR3 DNA reads as TGCAGCGTTGCGATCCAGGGAAGATACAATGAGCAGTTCTTC. Translation: CSVAIQGRYNEQFF.

The chain links TRBV7-2 to TRBJ2-5; unclear D gene. This CDR3 comprises 15 residues. The V gene's germline CDR1 is SGHTA and CDR2 FQGNSA. V shed 1 base and J shed 1 base, with 10 bases lying between them. The CDR3 coding sequence is TGTGCCAGCAGCTTAGGGCTAGTCAGCCAAGAGACCCAGTACTTC. It specifies CASSLGLVSQETQYF.

This clone was observed a few times. The rearrangement joins TRBV7-9 to TRBJ1-3, with unresolved D. Trimming stripped 7 bases from V and 0 bases from J, with 7 bases between. Per germline, CDR1 SEHNR and CDR2 FQNEAQ (reference sequence). This CDR3 spans 13 amino acids. Written as DNA, the CDR3 is TGTGCCAGCACGACGGTCTCTGGAAACACCATATATTTT. Translated, it gives CASTTVSGNTIYF.

Comments on this clone: Sequence at one end of the junction differs from germline and may be a read error. This rearrangement joins TRBV10-3 to TRBJ2-3; TRBD2 is a possible D gene (5 bases). The CDR3 covers 15 residues. Germline V lookup: CDR1 ENHRY, CDR2 SYGVKD. The CDR3 loop is CAISESGVLVSRLAF. CDR3 DNA: TGTGCCATCAGTGAGTCGGGTGTCCTCGTTAGCAGGTTAGCGTTT.

This rearrangement joins TRBV4-2 to TRBJ2-3; 11 nucleotides align to TRBD2. CDR3 length: 17 residues. The J segment lost 7 bases and the V segment lost 5 bases, leaving 14 bases of the junction unmatched. Looked up from germline, CDR1 is LGHNA and CDR2 is YNFKEQ. The CDR3 DNA reads TGTGCCAGCAGCGGGGGATGGACTAGCGGGCTCTCTTATACGCAGTATTTT. Its translation: CASSGGWTSGLSYTQYF.